This T cell receptor beta chain stems from a study of cytomegalovirus exposure and HLA in healthy donors. General observations from the study: Relative to the roughly 690-donor mean, N-insertions were reportedly fewer in an Asian-associated ancestry cluster in a later analysis. Later work associated fewer than 20,000 TCR beta sequences with HLA alleles at 0.05 false discovery rate.

The PCR used 60 Vbeta and 13 Jbeta primers. Sequenced by immunoSEQ multiplex PCR; TCRdb stores in-frame clones only, minus some. Of about 120,000 clones detected, around 76% appear once; the ten largest clones hold 25% to 35%. Germline V lookup: CDR1 LNHDA, CDR2 SQIVND (reference sequence). The CDR3 sequence is 15 residues long. The ends lost 3 bases at V and 4 bases at J; junction bases unmatched: 6. Concerning this clone itself: The antigen is unknown.

The sample was PBMCs. The chain is built from TRBV19 and TRBJ2-3, with TRBD2 matching over 8 bases. This TCR was sampled from a man aged 60 to 69 in good health and CMV-seropositive. CDR3 DNA sequence: TGTGCCAGTAGTATCGGCGGGGGGTATTCAGATACGCAGTATTTT. Protein product: CASSIGGGYSDTQYF.